This TCR beta chain was recovered during a study of control samples from healthy donors and cancer patients. Sequencing was performed with immunoSEQ multiplex PCR; in TCRdb, only in-frame clones are kept and a portion is missing. The sample has almost 85,000 clones, around 94% seen once. The CDR3 runs 11 residues. The germline V and J ends were trimmed by 7 bases and 10 bases, with 13 bases remaining between them. Germline lookup yields CDR1 MNHEY and CDR2 SVGAGI. The V gene is TRBV6-5, the J gene TRBJ1-1; weak D call: TRBD1 (5 bases). This clonotype originated in a woman younger than 30 in good health. The sample taken for sequencing was blood. The CDR3 region has the DNA TGTGCCAGCAAGGAGGCAGGGCGAGCTTTCTTT. The encoded protein is CASKEAGRAFF.